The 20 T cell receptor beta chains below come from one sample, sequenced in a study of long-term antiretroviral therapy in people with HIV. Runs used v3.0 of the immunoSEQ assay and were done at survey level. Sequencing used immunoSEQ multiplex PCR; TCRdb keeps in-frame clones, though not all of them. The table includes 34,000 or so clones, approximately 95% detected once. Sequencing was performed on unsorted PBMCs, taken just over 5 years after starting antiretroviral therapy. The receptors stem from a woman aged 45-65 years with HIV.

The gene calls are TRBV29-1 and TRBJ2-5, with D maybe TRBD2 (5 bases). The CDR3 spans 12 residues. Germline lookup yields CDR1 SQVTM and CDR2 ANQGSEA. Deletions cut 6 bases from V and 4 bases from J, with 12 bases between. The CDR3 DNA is TGCAGCGTATTAAGGAGGAGAGAGACCCAGTACTTC. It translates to CSVLRRRETQYF.

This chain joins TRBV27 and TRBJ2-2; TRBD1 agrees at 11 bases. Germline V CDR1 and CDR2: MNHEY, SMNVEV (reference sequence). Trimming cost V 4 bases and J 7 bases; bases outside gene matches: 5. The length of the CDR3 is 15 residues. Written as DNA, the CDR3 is TGTGCCAGCAGTTCACGGACAGGGGGCAGCGGGGAGCTGTTTTTT. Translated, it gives CASSSRTGGSGELFF.

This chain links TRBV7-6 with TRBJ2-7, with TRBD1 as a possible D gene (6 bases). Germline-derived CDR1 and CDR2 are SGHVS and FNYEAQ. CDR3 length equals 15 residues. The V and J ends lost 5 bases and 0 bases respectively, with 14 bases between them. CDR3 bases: TGTGCCAGCAGCCCACTACAGGGTTCCTCCTACGAGCAGTACTTC. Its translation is CASSPLQGSSYEQYF.

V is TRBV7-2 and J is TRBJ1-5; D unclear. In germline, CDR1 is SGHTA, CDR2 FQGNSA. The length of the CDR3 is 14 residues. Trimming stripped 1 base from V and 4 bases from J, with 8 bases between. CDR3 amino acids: CASSLVRLNQPQHF. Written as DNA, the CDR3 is TGTGCCAGCAGCTTAGTCAGGCTAAATCAGCCCCAGCATTTT.

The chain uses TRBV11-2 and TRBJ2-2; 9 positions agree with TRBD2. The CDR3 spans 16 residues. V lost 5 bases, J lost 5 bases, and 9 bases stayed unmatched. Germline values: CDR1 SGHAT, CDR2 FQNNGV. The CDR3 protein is CASSLLAGGGTGELFF. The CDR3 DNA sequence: TGTGCCAGCAGCCTCCTTGCGGGGGGGGGTACCGGGGAGCTGTTTTTT.

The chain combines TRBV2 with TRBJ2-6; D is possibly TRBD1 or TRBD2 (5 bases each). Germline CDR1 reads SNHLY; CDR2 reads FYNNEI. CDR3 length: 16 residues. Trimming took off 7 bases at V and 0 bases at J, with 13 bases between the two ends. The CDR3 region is CASKQGPSSGANVLTF. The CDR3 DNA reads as TGTGCCAGCAAGCAGGGACCTAGCTCTGGGGCCAACGTCCTGACTTTC. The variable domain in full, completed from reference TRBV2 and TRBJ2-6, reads EPEVTQTPSHQVTQMGQEVILRCVPISNHLYFYWYRQILGQKVEFLVSFYNNEISEKSEIFDDQFSVERPDGSNFTLKIRSTKLEDSAMYFCASKQGPSSGANVLTFGAGSRLTVL.

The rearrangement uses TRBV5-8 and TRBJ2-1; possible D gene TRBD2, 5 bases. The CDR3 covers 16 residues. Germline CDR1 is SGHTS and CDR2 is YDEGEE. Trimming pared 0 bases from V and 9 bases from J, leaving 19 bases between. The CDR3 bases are TGTGCCAGCAGCTTGGGGTTCCAGCGGTCTCCGGCTGAGCAGTTCTTC. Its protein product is CASSLGFQRSPAEQFF.

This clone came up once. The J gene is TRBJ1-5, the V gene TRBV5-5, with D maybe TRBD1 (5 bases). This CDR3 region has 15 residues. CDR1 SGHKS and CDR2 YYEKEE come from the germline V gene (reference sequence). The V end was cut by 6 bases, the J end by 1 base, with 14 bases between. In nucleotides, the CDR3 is TGTGCCAGCACTCCAGGGCCGGGGAGCAATCAGCCCCAGCATTTT. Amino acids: CASTPGPGSNQPQHF. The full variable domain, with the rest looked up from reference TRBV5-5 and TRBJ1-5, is DAGVTQSPTHLIKTRGQQVTLRCSPISGHKSVSWYQQVLGQGPQFIFQYYEKEERGRGNFPDRFSARQFPNYSSELNVNALLLGDSALYLCASTPGPGSNQPQHFGDGTRLSIL.

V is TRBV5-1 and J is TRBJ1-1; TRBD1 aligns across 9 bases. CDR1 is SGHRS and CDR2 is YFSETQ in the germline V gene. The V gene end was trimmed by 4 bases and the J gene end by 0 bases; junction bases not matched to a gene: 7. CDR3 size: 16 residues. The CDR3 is CASSAGQGLMNTEAFF. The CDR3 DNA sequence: TGCGCCAGCAGCGCGGGACAGGGTCTTATGAACACTGAAGCTTTCTTT.

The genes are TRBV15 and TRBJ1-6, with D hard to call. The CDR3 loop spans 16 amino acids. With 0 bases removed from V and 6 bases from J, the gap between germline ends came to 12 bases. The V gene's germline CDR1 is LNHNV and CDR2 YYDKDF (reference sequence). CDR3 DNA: TGTGCCACCAGCAGAGATTCAGTAAAAGCTAATTCACCCCTCCACTTT. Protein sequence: CATSRDSVKANSPLHF.

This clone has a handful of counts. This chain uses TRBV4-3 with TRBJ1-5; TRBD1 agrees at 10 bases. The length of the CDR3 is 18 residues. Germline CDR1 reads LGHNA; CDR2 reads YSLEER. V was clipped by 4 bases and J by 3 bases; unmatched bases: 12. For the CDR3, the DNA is TGCGCCAGCAGCCCTTACTACTCCGGGACAGGGGACAATCAGCCCCAGCATTTT. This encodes CASSPYYSGTGDNQPQHF.

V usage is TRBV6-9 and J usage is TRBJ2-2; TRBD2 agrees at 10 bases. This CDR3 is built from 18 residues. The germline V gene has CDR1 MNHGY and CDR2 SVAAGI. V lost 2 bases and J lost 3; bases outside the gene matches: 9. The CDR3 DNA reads TGTGCCAGCAGTTATCAGCGGGGGGGTCTAAGGGACACCGGGGAGCTGTTTTTT. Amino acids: CASSYQRGGLRDTGELFF.

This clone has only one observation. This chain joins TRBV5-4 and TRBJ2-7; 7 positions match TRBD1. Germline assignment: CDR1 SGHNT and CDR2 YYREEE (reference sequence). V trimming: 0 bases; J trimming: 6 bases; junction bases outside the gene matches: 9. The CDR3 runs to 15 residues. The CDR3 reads CASSLAGTVDSEQYF. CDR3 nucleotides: TGTGCCAGCAGCTTGGCCGGGACAGTGGACTCCGAGCAGTACTTC.

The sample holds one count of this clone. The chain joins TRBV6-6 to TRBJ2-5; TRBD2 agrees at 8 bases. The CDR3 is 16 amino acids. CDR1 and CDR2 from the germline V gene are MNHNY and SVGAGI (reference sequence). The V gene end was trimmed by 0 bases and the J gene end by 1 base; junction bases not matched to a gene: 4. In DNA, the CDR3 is TGTGCCAGCAGTTACTCTAGCGGGGATCTCCAAGAGACCCAGTACTTC. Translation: CASSYSSGDLQETQYF.

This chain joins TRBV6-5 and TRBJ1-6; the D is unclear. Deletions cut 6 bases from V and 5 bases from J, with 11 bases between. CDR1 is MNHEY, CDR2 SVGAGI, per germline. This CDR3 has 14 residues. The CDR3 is CASRRLSNNSPLHF. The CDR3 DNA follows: TGTGCCAGCAGAAGGCTGTCTAATAATTCACCCCTCCACTTT.

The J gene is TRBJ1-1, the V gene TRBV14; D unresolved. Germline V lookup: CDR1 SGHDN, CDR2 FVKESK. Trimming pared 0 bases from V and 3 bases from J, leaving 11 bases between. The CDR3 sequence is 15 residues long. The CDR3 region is CASSQEIFRDTEAFF. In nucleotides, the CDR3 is TGTGCCAGCAGCCAAGAAATTTTTCGGGACACTGAAGCTTTCTTT.

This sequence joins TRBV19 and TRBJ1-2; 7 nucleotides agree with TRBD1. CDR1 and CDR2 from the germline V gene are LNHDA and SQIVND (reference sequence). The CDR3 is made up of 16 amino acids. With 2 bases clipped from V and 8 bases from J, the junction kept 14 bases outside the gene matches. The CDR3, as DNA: TGTGCCAGTAGTATACGAACAGGGACAGTCGGAAAGGGCTACACCTTC. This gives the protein CASSIRTGTVGKGYTF.

CDR3 sequence (DNA): TGTGCCAGCAGCAAGGGACAGACCTACGAGCAGTACTTC. Its protein product is CASSKGQTYEQYF. This chain links TRBV11-3 with TRBJ2-7, with TRBD1 identical over 7 bases. The ends lost 5 bases at V and 2 bases at J; junction bases unmatched: 3. Germline V gene sequence: CDR1 SGHNT, CDR2 YENEEA. This CDR3 is 13 amino acids long.

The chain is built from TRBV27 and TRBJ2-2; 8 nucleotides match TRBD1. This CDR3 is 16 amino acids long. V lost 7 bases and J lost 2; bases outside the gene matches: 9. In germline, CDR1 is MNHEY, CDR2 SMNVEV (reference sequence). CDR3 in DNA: TGTGCCAGCACCTTCGGGGCAGGGGGCAACACCGGGGAGCTGTTTTTT. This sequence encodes CASTFGAGGNTGELFF.

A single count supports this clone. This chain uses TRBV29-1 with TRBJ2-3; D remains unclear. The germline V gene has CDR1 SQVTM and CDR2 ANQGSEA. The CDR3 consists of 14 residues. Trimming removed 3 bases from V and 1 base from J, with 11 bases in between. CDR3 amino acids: CSVEDNGRTDTQYF. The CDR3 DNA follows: TGCAGCGTTGAGGATAACGGACGCACAGATACGCAGTATTTT.